This TCR beta chain is from a study of CD8+CD57+ T cells in acquired aplastic anemia (dated by TCRdb to the late 2010s). Some background on the complete study: DNA extracted from sorted CD4+ and CD8+ cells had a mean of around 3 ug, with a range of roughly 0.18 to 27.4 ug. Mean read counts for healthy donor samples were 8.5 million to 10.8 million for CD4+ cells and about 12 million for CD8+ cells.

TCR repertoires of sorted CD4+ and CD8+ blood T cells from severe aplastic anemia patients and healthy subjects were deep-sequenced in the study. Ficoll-Paque density gradient centrifugation was used to isolate peripheral blood mononuclear cells. Before DNA extraction, CD4+ and CD8+ T cells were sorted by FACS or by magnetic beads. This clonotype was seen once. Its antigen is currently not known. The record has no base qualities; no much larger clone is one base away. A single read constitutes weak evidence. Reading from cysteine to phenylalanine, the CDR3 counts 12 amino acids. Only CDR3 DNA remains: 36 bases, in frame from the first base. V and J are truncated by 2 bases and 12 bases respectively, leaving an intervening sequence of 16 bases. In the germline V gene (reference sequence), CDR1 corresponds to DFQATT and CDR2 to SNEGSKA. On the study overall, not on this receptor specifically: Roughly 30 CD8+ CDR3 sequences were shared between patients and controls but appeared highly expressed in patients and within their immunodominant clones. CD8+ Simpson's diversity did not differ significantly between patients and healthy controls (P=0.060).

TCR beta VDJ combination and CDR3 sequence profiling used genomic DNA as the template. TCR repertoire sequencing was run on an Illumina HiSeq 2000. The published analysis was carried out like this. TRBV/TRBJ rearrangement plots, CDR3 size and DJ length profiles, and Simpson's diversity index were used to assess repertoires. Whichever DNA sequence was most abundant in the deep sequencing data was defined as the immunodominant clone. CDR3 amino acid sequences were screened for sharing across subjects and compared with published repertoires and the VDJdb database. Through fastp at Q25 and MiXCR, TCRdb rebuilt clones from the public reads, retaining in-frame beta chains. One record per CDR3 amino acid sequence lists the most common genes and DNA. TCRdb's processing, not the authors', yielded these V and J calls. Recorded for this sample are 400,000 to 450,000 distinct CDR3 sequences; approximately 70% of them occurred a single time. Approximately 3.9% of the sample comes from the top ten.

Sequencing used sorted CD4+, CD8+, or CD8+CD57+ T cells (not recorded which) from PBMCs. The chain couples TRBV20-1 to TRBJ1-2, and TRBD1 may be the D gene, going by 6 matching bases. The TCR comes from a human donor in good health, serving as a control. CDR3 reads: CSARRTEGEHTF. Read as DNA, the sequence is TGCAGTGCTAGAAGGACAGAAGGTGAGCACACCTTC.